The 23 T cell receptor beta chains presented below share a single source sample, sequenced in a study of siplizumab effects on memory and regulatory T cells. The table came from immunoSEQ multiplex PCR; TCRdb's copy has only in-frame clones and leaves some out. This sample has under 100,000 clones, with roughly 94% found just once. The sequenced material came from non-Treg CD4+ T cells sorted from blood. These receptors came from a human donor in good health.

The DNA of the CDR3 is TGTGCCAGTAGGGCACTGGACAGGGGTGATAGCAATCAGCCCCAGCATTTT. Residues: CASRALDRGDSNQPQHF. This chain uses TRBV19 with TRBJ1-5, with TRBD1 identical over 9 bases. The junction had 9 bases not matched to a gene; V was cut back by 6 bases and J by 0 bases. Germline CDR1 LNHDA, CDR2 SQIVND (reference sequence). The CDR3 runs 17 residues.

The CDR3 coding sequence is TGCGCCAGCAGCTTAGGGGACAGGGTCGCCTGGGCCAACGTCCTGACTTTC. Protein: CASSLGDRVAWANVLTF. This chain connects TRBV5-1 to TRBJ2-6; 9 bases align to TRBD1. Germline V gene sequence: CDR1 SGHRS, CDR2 YFSETQ. CDR3 length equals 17 residues. J lost 5 bases, V lost 2 bases, and 8 bases had no gene match.

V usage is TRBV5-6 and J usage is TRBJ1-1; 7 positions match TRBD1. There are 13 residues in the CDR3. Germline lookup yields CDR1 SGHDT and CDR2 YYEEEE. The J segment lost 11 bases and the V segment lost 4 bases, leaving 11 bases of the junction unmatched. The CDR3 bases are TGTGCCAGCAGCCAACTACAGGGGATGGAGGCTTTCTTT. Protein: CASSQLQGMEAFF.

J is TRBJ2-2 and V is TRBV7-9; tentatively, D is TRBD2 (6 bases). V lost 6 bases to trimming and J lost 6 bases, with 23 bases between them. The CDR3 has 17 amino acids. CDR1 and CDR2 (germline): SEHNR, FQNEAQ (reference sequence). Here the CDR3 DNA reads TGTGCCAGCAGTGAACTCCCGGGACTCACGGCCGCCGGGGAGCTGTTTTTT. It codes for CASSELPGLTAAGELFF.

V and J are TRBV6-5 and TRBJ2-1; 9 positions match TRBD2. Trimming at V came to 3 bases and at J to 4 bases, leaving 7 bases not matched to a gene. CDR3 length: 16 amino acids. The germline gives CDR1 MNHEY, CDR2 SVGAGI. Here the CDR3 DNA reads TGTGCCAGCAGTTATTACGGGACTAGCCCTTACAATGAGCAGTTCTTC. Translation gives CASSYYGTSPYNEQFF.

The CDR3 DNA sequence: TGTGCCAGCAGCTTGTCGGGGATAGTCGACCCTGAAGCTTTCTTT. It specifies CASSLSGIVDPEAFF. The rearrangement joins TRBV5-4 to TRBJ1-1; D unclear. V gave up 1 base and J gave up 6 bases, with 16 bases separating them. Germline V gene lookup returns CDR1 SGHNT and CDR2 YYREEE (reference sequence). This CDR3 is built from 15 residues.

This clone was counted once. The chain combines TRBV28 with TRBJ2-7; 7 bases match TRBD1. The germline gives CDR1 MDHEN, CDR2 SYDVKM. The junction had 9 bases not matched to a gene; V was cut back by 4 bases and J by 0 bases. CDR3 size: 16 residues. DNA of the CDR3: TGTGCCAGCAGTTCGACTCGGACAGGCAGCTCCTACGAGCAGTACTTC. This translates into CASSSTRTGSSYEQYF.

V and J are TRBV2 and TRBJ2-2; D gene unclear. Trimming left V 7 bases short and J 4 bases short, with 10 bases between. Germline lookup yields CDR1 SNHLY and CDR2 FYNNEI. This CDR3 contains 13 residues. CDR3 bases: TGTGCCAGCACGTTGGAATCCACCGGGGAGCTGTTTTTT. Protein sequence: CASTLESTGELFF.

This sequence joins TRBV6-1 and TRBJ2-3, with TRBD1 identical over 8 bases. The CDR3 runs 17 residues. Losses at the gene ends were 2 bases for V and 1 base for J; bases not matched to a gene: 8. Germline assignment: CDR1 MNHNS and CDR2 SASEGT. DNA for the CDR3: TGTGCCAGCAGTGAACTCGGACACAGGGGGGGCACAGATACGCAGTATTTT. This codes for CASSELGHRGGTDTQYF.

This chain's CDR3 is CASLLRGSSGNTIYF. The CDR3 DNA is TGTGCTTCACTCCTTCGGGGTTCATCTGGAAACACCATATATTTT. This rearrangement joins TRBV6-1 to TRBJ1-3, with D uncertain. This CDR3 is 15 amino acids long. Germline CDR1 is MNHNS and CDR2 is SASEGT.

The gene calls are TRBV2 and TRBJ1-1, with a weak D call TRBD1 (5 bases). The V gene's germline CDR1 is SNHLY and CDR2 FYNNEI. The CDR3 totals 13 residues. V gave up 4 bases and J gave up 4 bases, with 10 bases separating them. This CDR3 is CASSGGGGTEAFF. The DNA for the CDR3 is TGTGCCAGCAGTGGGGGGGGAGGCACTGAAGCTTTCTTT.

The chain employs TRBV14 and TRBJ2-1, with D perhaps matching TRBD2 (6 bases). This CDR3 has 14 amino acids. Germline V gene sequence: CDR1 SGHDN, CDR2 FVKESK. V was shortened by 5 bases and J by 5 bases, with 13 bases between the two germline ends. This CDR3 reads CASSSPGLDNEQFF. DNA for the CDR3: TGTGCCAGCAGCTCGCCGGGACTCGACAATGAGCAGTTCTTC.

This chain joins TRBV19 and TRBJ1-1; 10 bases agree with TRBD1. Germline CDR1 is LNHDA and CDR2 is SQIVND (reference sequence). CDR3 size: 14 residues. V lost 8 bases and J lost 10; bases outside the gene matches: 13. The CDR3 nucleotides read TGTGCCAGTGAGTGGACAGGGGGTCCAAGGGGAGCTTTCTTT. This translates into CASEWTGGPRGAFF.

The CDR3 nucleotides read TGTGCCAGCAGCCCCTGGACAGGGTTTAACTACGAGCAGTACTTC. Protein: CASSPWTGFNYEQYF. The rearrangement links TRBV7-9 to TRBJ2-7; 8 nucleotides agree with TRBD1. V shed 5 bases and J 3 bases; nucleotides not matched to a gene: 9. The CDR3 has 15 residues. The V gene's germline CDR1 is SEHNR and CDR2 FQNEAQ (reference sequence).

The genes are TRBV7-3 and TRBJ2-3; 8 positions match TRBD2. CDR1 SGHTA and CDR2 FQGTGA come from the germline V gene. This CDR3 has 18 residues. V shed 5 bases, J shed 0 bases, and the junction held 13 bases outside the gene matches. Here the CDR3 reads CASSRRAGGRISTDTQYF. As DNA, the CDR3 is TGTGCCAGCAGCCGCCGGGCGGGAGGCCGCATCAGCACAGATACGCAGTATTTT.

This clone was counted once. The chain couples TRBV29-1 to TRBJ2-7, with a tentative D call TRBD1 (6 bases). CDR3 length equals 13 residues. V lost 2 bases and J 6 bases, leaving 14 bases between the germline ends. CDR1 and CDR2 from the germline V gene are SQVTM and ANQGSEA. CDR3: CSVELTGQGEQYF. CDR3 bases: TGCAGCGTTGAACTAACAGGGCAGGGCGAGCAGTACTTC.

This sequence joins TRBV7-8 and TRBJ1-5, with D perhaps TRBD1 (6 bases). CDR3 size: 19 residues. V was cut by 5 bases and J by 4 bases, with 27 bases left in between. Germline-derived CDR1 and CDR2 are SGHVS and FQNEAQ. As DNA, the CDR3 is TGTGCCAGCAGCCCGCGAACCACAACAGGGTTGCGTATTAATCAGCCCCAGCATTTT. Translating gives CASSPRTTTGLRINQPQHF.

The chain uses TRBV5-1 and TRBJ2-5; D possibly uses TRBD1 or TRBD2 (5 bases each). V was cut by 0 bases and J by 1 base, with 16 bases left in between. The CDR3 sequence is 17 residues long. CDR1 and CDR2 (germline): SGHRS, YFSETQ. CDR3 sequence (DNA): TGCGCCAGCAGCTTGGGCTTAACCGGGACCCGCCAAGAGACCCAGTACTTC. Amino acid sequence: CASSLGLTGTRQETQYF.

The CDR3 here is CASTLSGTDSNQPQHF. The DNA of the CDR3 is TGTGCCAGCACTTTGTCCGGGACCGATAGCAATCAGCCCCAGCATTTT. This rearrangement joins TRBV2 to TRBJ1-5; tentatively, D is TRBD1 (5 bases). CDR1 and CDR2 (germline): SNHLY, FYNNEI. CDR3 length equals 16 residues. Deletions cut 7 bases from V and 0 bases from J, with 16 bases between.

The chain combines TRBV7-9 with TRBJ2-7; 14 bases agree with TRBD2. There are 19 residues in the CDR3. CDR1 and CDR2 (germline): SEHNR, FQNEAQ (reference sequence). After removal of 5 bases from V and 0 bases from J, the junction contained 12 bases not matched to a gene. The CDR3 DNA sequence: TGTGCCAGCAGCAAAGGGACTAGCGGGAGACCGGCTAGCTCCTACGAGCAGTACTTC. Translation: CASSKGTSGRPASSYEQYF.

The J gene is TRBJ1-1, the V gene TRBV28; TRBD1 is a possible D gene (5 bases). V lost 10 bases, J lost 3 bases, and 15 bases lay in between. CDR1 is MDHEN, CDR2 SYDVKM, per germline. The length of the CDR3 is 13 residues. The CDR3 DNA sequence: TGTGCCACCCTGTTCGGGGGATACACTGAAGCTTTCTTT. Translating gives CATLFGGYTEAFF.

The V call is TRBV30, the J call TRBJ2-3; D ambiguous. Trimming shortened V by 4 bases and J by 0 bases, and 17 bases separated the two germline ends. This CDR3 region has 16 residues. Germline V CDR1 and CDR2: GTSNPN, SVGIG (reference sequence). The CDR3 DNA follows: TGTGCCTGGACCCATCATGGGTCCCCTAGCACAGATACGCAGTATTTT. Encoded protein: CAWTHHGSPSTDTQYF.

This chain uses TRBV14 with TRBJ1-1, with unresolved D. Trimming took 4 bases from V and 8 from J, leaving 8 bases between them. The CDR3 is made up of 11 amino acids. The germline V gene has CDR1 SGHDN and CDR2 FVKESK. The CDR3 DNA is TGTGCCAGCAGCCCCGCTAGAGAAGCTTTCTTT. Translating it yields CASSPAREAFF.